The text below deals with one T cell receptor beta chain. This entry is derived from a study of blood T cell repertoires in COVID-19. Study context: PBMCs, B-cell-depleted T cells, or T cells provided the cDNA or gDNA that made up the material.

Germline trimming cut 4 bases from V and 6 bases from J; bases unmatched to any gene: 10. Per germline, CDR1 SGHRS and CDR2 YFSETQ. The CDR3 spans 15 residues. TCRdb keeps only in-frame clones here, not all; method: immunoSEQ multiplex PCR. The table includes 35,000 to 45,000 clones, more than 90% detected once. The TCR was taken from a woman aged 80 or older with acute or convalescent COVID-19. The chain is built from TRBV5-1 and TRBJ2-1, with 7 bases matching TRBD2. The sample was peripheral blood. Here the CDR3 DNA reads TGCGCCAGCAGCGGGGGGGTTGGAGTTTCCAATGAGCAGTTCTTC. Amino acids: CASSGGVGVSNEQFF.